One sample yielded the 24 T cell receptor beta chains listed below, sequenced in a study of T cells in Graves' hyperthyroidism and ophthalmopathy. TCR beta CDR3 regions were amplified from RNA transcripts. TCR CDR3 regions were first amplified by RT-PCR with HTBI primers. TCRdb re-derived calls from the multiplex PCR reads in MiXCR, one entry per CDR3 protein. The table lists around 500,000 distinct CDR3 sequences, roughly 15% of them singletons, with 14% in the top ten. Specimen: blood. All receptors come from a woman between 40 and 50 years old with Graves' hyperthyroidism.

At least ten counts were recorded for this clonotype. V is TRBV5-6 and J is TRBJ2-3; D gene ambiguous. The ends were cut back, 1 base at V and 6 bases at J, with 9 bases in the middle. In germline, CDR1 is SGHDT, CDR2 YYEEEE. This CDR3 contains 13 residues. As DNA, the CDR3 is TGTGCCAGCAGCTTGAAGGGCGCGGATACGCAGTATTTT. Protein product: CASSLKGADTQYF.

The rearrangement joins TRBV9 to TRBJ2-3; 11 bases align to TRBD1. J was trimmed by 1 base and V by 4 bases; bases with no gene match: 11. CDR1 and CDR2 (germline): SGDLS, YYNGEE. The CDR3 has 18 residues. The CDR3 here is CASSTTPGQGVGTDTQYF. CDR3 coding DNA: TGTGCCAGCAGCACTACTCCGGGACAGGGGGTAGGCACAGATACGCAGTATTTT.

This clonotype was counted many times. CDR3 residues: CASSFEGAETQYF. CDR3 nucleotides: TGCGCCAGCAGCTTTGAGGGAGCCGAGACCCAGTACTTC. This chain joins TRBV5-1 and TRBJ2-5, with D possibly TRBD2 on 5 matching bases. This CDR3 contains 13 residues. CDR1 and CDR2 from the germline V gene are SGHRS and YFSETQ. V was pared by 2 bases and J by 5 bases, with 10 bases between.

This clonotype was recorded many times. V is TRBV2 and J is TRBJ2-1, with no clear D. The CDR3 is 14 amino acids. Germline CDR1 SNHLY, CDR2 FYNNEI. V lost 7 bases and J 7 bases, leaving 17 bases between the germline ends. The CDR3 DNA is TGTGCCAGCATCCGGTCCGGAGAAGGGAATGAGCAGTTCTTC. It encodes CASIRSGEGNEQFF.

A word on this clonotype: This could be a read error, since a much larger clone is one nucleotide away. The conserved final phenylalanine or tryptophan is absent from the CDR3, which likely points to a read error. The gene calls are TRBV20-1 and TRBJ1-5, with D possibly TRBD1 on 5 matching bases. V was shortened by 0 bases and J by 0 bases, with 9 bases between the two germline ends. This CDR3 is 15 amino acids long. The germline CDR1 and CDR2 sequences are DFQATT and SNEGSKA (reference sequence). The CDR3 bases are TGCAGTGCTAGAGACGGGGCAAATAGCAATCAGCCCCAGCATTTA. Translated: CSARDGANSNQPQHL.

There are many counts of this clonotype. This chain connects TRBV3-1 to TRBJ1-3; D gene uncertain. The germline V and J ends were trimmed by 6 bases and 3 bases, with 12 bases remaining between them. The CDR3 runs 14 residues. The germline V gene has CDR1 LGHDT and CDR2 YNNKEL (reference sequence). CDR3 amino acids: CASSASRDGNTIYF. The CDR3 region has the DNA TGTGCCAGCAGTGCGTCAAGGGATGGAAACACCATATATTTT.

The sample holds many counts of this clonotype. The chain is built from TRBV28 and TRBJ1-4; D gene ambiguous. The CDR3 is made up of 13 amino acids. Germline CDR1 and CDR2: MDHEN and SYDVKM. Trimming removed 6 bases at V and 11 bases at J, with 16 bases between. The CDR3 DNA sequence: TGTGCCAGCAGCCCTAAGGCGGGAGGTAAACTGTTTTTT. Its translation is CASSPKAGGKLFF. Supplemented by reference TRBV28 and TRBJ1-4, the full variable domain reads DVKVTQSSRYLVKRTGEKVFLECVQDMDHENMFWYRQDPGLGLRLIYFSYDVKMKEKGDIPEGYSVSREKKERFSLILESASTNQTSMYLCASSPKAGGKLFFGSGTQLSVL.

This clonotype showed up many times. This chain joins TRBV7-9 and TRBJ2-7, with a possible D match to TRBD2 (5 bases). CDR1 SEHNR and CDR2 FQNEAQ come from the germline V gene (reference sequence). V lost 5 bases and J 3 bases, leaving 11 bases between the germline ends. This CDR3 comprises 13 residues. In DNA, the CDR3 is TGTGCCAGCAGCCTCCGGGAAAACTACGAGCAGTACTTC. Its translation is CASSLRENYEQYF.

This clonotype has a count of ten or more. The chain couples TRBV27 to TRBJ1-2; D not resolved. The CDR3 is 14 amino acids. With 4 bases removed from V and 4 bases from J, the gap between germline ends came to 13 bases. The germline CDR1 and CDR2 sequences are MNHEY and SMNVEV (reference sequence). The CDR3, as DNA: TGTGCCAGCAGTTCCACCGGGATACCCTATGGCTACACCTTC. Translation gives CASSSTGIPYGYTF.

This clonotype was recorded at least ten times. The V and J genes are TRBV11-1 and TRBJ1-1; no firm D call. The V end lost 5 bases, the J end lost 1 base, and 5 bases lay between the germline ends. Germline CDR1 SGHAT, CDR2 FQDESV (reference sequence). The CDR3 spans 12 residues. The CDR3, as DNA: TGTGCCAGCAGCAATAAGAACACTGAAGCTTTCTTT. It specifies CASSNKNTEAFF.

The table lists this clonotype with many counts. The rearrangement joins TRBV7-8 to TRBJ2-5, with unresolved D. This CDR3 contains 17 residues. V was clipped by 2 bases and J by 1 base, with 17 bases between them. CDR1 and CDR2 (germline): SGHVS, FQNEAQ. The CDR3 reads CASSLLYFGSIQETQYF. As DNA, the CDR3 is TGTGCCAGCAGCTTACTCTATTTTGGGTCTATCCAAGAGACCCAGTACTTC.

This clonotype came up a few times. This clone may be a read error of a much larger clone one base away. The genes are TRBV27 and TRBJ2-1, with 7 nucleotides matching TRBD2. This CDR3 has 17 amino acids. Germline V lookup: CDR1 MNHEY, CDR2 SMNVEV (reference sequence). J lost 7 bases, V lost 3 bases, and 15 bases had no gene match. The CDR3 spells CASSFTGGGRAMNEQFF. The CDR3 DNA is TGTGCCAGCAGTTTCACCGGTGGAGGGAGGGCCATGAATGAGCAGTTCTTC.

In this sample, this clonotype turned up a few times. The V and J genes are TRBV7-2 and TRBJ1-3; D remains unclear. The length of the CDR3 is 15 residues. The V end lost 8 bases, the J end lost 4 bases, and 18 bases lay between the germline ends. The germline CDR1 and CDR2 sequences are SGHTA and FQGNSA. CDR3 sequence (DNA): TGTGCCAGCGCTTACCGTGGGGAGTACGGAAACACCATATATTTT. This gives the protein CASAYRGEYGNTIYF.

The sample holds a few counts of this clonotype. The chain employs TRBV15 and TRBJ1-1, with no clear D. The CDR3 loop spans 16 amino acids. V was clipped by 0 bases and J by 4 bases, with 15 bases between them. The germline V gene has CDR1 LNHNV and CDR2 YYDKDF (reference sequence). Here the CDR3 reads CATSRDSATFTTEAFF. The CDR3, as DNA: TGTGCCACCAGCAGAGATAGCGCGACTTTTACCACTGAAGCTTTCTTT.

This clonotype was observed a handful of times. A much larger clone lies one base from this, so it may be a read error. The chain uses TRBV28 and TRBJ2-5; D gene ambiguous. The CDR3 is 13 amino acids. Germline CDR1 and CDR2: MDHEN and SYDVKM. Here the CDR3 DNA reads TGTGCCAGCAGCACCGGGCACCAAGGGACCCAGTACTTC. Protein product: CASSTGHQGTQYF. The whole variable domain, filled in from reference TRBV28 and TRBJ2-5, reads DVKVTQSSRYLVKRTGEKVFLECVQDMDHENMFWYRQDPGLGLRLIYFSYDVKMKEKGDIPEGYSVSREKKERFSLILESASTNQTSMYLCASSTGHQGTQYFGPGTRLLVL.

The V gene is TRBV3-1, the J gene TRBJ1-1; TRBD1 might be the D (5 bases). Germline assignment: CDR1 LGHDT and CDR2 YNNKEL (reference sequence). V dropped 9 bases and J dropped 4 bases, with 27 bases sitting between them. The CDR3 has 17 amino acids. The CDR3 sequence: CARQSGKTVGGFTEAFF. DNA of the CDR3: TGTGCCAGACAGAGTGGGAAGACAGTTGGGGGTTTCACTGAAGCTTTCTTT.

This clonotype appeared many times. The rearrangement uses TRBV5-1 and TRBJ1-1, with D tentatively TRBD1 (6 bases). CDR1 and CDR2 from the germline V gene are SGHRS and YFSETQ. Trimming pared 7 bases from V and 1 base from J, leaving 11 bases between. This CDR3 has 13 residues. CDR3 in amino acids: CASSGDPNTEAFF. The CDR3 DNA reads as TGCGCCAGCTCAGGGGACCCGAACACTGAAGCTTTCTTT.

Only a few counts were recorded for this clonotype. The V call is TRBV20-1, the J call TRBJ2-7, with 7 bases lining up with TRBD2. CDR1 and CDR2 from the germline V gene are DFQATT and SNEGSKA (reference sequence). The CDR3 has 13 amino acids. Trimming removed 1 base from V and 7 bases from J; junction bases left unmatched: 7. CDR3 bases: TGCAGTGCTAGAGGGGAGCGGGGTTTGGAGCAGTACTTC. It is translated as CSARGERGLEQYF.

This clonotype was recorded a few times. This rearrangement joins TRBV5-1 to TRBJ2-1, with TRBD2 matching over 12 bases. Germline CDR1 and CDR2: SGHRS and YFSETQ. Unmatched junction bases numbered 13, after V lost 6 bases and J lost 9 bases. This CDR3 has 16 residues. CDR3 region: CASKPFLAGGQVEQFF. The CDR3 DNA follows: TGCGCCAGCAAGCCTTTCCTAGCGGGAGGGCAGGTTGAGCAGTTCTTC.

The V gene is TRBV5-8, the J gene TRBJ1-1; the D gene is possibly TRBD1 (5 bases). Deletions cut 0 bases from V and 5 bases from J, with 11 bases between. The germline V gene encodes CDR1 SGHTS and CDR2 YDEGEE. The CDR3 loop spans 14 amino acids. CDR3 in amino acids: CASSLEGIGTEAFF. CDR3 DNA sequence: TGTGCCAGCAGCTTGGAGGGGATAGGGACTGAAGCTTTCTTT.

The chain recombines TRBV29-1 with TRBJ2-7, with TRBD1 matching 8 bases. Germline-derived CDR1 and CDR2 are SQVTM and ANQGSEA. V was clipped by 0 bases and J by 2 bases; unmatched bases: 6. CDR3 length: 15 amino acids. In DNA form, the CDR3 reads TGCAGCGTTGAAGACCATAGGACAGGGACCTACGAGCAGTACTTC. Translating gives CSVEDHRTGTYEQYF.

This clonotype occurred many times. This chain links TRBV18 with TRBJ1-5; D ambiguous. Per the germline V gene, CDR1 is KGHSH and CDR2 is LQKENI. The CDR3 contains 14 residues. V shed 0 bases and J shed 2 bases, with 5 bases lying between them. In DNA, the CDR3 is TGTGCCAGCTCACCACCAGGCGGCAATCAGCCCCAGCATTTT. This gives the protein CASSPPGGNQPQHF.

In this sample, this clonotype turned up many times. The rearrangement links TRBV2 to TRBJ1-2, with D unclear. CDR1 SNHLY and CDR2 FYNNEI come from the germline V gene. V gave up 8 bases and J gave up 2 bases, with 15 bases separating them. The CDR3 is 14 residues long. Here the CDR3 DNA reads TGTGCCAGCTCCAGCGTGGCAGGAAACTATGGCTACACCTTC. Translated: CASSSVAGNYGYTF.

At least ten counts were recorded for this clonotype. V and J are TRBV2 and TRBJ1-5; D unclear. Trimming shortened V by 6 bases and J by 6 bases, and 12 bases separated the two germline ends. Germline V gene lookup returns CDR1 SNHLY and CDR2 FYNNEI. CDR3 length equals 13 residues. As DNA, the CDR3 is TGTGCCAGCAGGGACGGTGTTGGTCAGCCCCAGCATTTT. This sequence encodes CASRDGVGQPQHF.